The clone carrying this TCR beta chain came up many times. No antigen is known for it. The data belong to a study of identical twins. Regarding the study as a whole: Abundant cord blood beta clonotypes carried fewer insertions; memory repertoires showed none. There is a chance that invariant MAIT and iNKT cells partially muddied zero-insertion analyses. Not following the same donors, the study drew its conclusions from cross-sectional statistical analysis.

A universal primer binding site was introduced by template switching. The final cDNA contained unique molecular identifiers. TCRdb fed the 5' RACE reads into MiXCR, producing one record per CDR3 protein. The table includes some 300,000 distinct CDR3 sequences, over 9% detected once. The V end was cut by 1 base, the J end by 8 bases, with 6 bases between. This CDR3 is 12 amino acids long. The data also belong to a second study, concerning yellow fever vaccine responses in identical twins.

This TCR derives from a woman aged 18-35 years in good health. The sample consisted of CD8+ T cells sorted from blood. J is TRBJ2-1 and V is TRBV12-3 or TRBV12-4; D is uncertain. CDR3 region: CASSLVVHEQFF. CDR3 DNA sequence: TGTGCCAGCAGTTTAGTGGTCCATGAGCAGTTCTTC.